Listed here are 26 T cell receptor beta chains from one sample, sequenced in a study of T cell repertoires in cytomegalovirus infection. Antigens for these TCRs are unknown. TCRdb called the reads again in MiXCR, with one record for every CDR3 protein. The repertoire holds roughly 990,000 distinct CDR3 sequences, with less than 40% as singletons. Sequencing was performed on cultured CD8+ T cells from PBMCs, taken from culture after CMV antigen stimulation. The origin of the receptors is a human donor in good health (CMV status not recorded). Some clones in this sample may be carry-over from other donors' samples.

This clonotype has ten or more counts. The V call is TRBV7-2, the J call TRBJ2-3; 11 positions match TRBD2. The V and J ends lost 3 bases and 6 bases, in that order; junction bases with no gene match: 8. This CDR3 spans 16 amino acids. CDR1 SGHTA and CDR2 FQGNSA come from the germline V gene. Written as DNA, the CDR3 is TGTGCCAGCAGCTTTCTTAGCGGGGGGGCTGCGGATACGCAGTATTTT. Translation: CASSFLSGGAADTQYF.

This CDR3 is CASRYITDTQYF. The CDR3 bases are TGTGCCAGCAGATACATCACAGATACGCAGTATTTT. The V and J genes are TRBV2 and TRBJ2-3; no firm D call. Germline values: CDR1 SNHLY, CDR2 FYNNEI. The CDR3 runs 12 residues. V lost 6 bases, J lost 2 bases, and 6 bases lay in between.

This clonotype was counted many times. This chain connects TRBV7-6 to TRBJ2-7; 14 bases line up with TRBD2. Per germline, CDR1 SGHVS and CDR2 FNYEAQ. Losses at the gene ends were 5 bases for V and 1 base for J; bases not matched to a gene: 4. The CDR3 consists of 16 residues. In DNA, the CDR3 is TGTGCCAGCAGCCCGAGGACTAGCGGGGGGTCCTACGAGCAGTACTTC. This encodes CASSPRTSGGSYEQYF.

The V gene is TRBV15, the J gene TRBJ2-3; TRBD1 aligns across 12 bases. V was pared by 1 base and J by 3 bases, with 8 bases of the junction left unmatched. CDR1 is LNHNV, CDR2 YYDKDF, per germline (reference sequence). The CDR3 is 18 amino acids. The CDR3 reads CATSRAPGTGGATDTQYF. The CDR3 DNA is TGTGCCACCAGCAGAGCCCCAGGGACAGGGGGCGCAACAGATACGCAGTATTTT.

The V and J genes are TRBV4-1 and TRBJ2-7; 8 positions agree with TRBD1. The V gene end was trimmed by 4 bases and the J gene end by 6 bases; junction bases not matched to a gene: 8. The CDR3 loop spans 14 amino acids. Germline V gene data show CDR1 as MGHRA and CDR2 as YSYEKL. In DNA, the CDR3 is TGCGCCAGCAGCCCCCGACAGGGGCATAGCGAGCAGTACGTC. Protein: CASSPRQGHSEQYV.

This clonotype was found a few times. The chain employs TRBV7-9 and TRBJ2-3, with D possibly called TRBD1 or TRBD2 (5 bases each). CDR3 size: 16 residues. CDR1 is SEHNR, CDR2 FQNEAQ, per germline (reference sequence). V gave up 5 bases and J gave up 2 bases, with 17 bases separating them. The CDR3 protein is CASSHTLRGITDTQYF. The CDR3, as DNA: TGTGCCAGCAGCCATACTCTCCGGGGCATCACAGATACGCAGTATTTT.

J is TRBJ2-1 and V is TRBV6-5; D possibly matches TRBD1 or TRBD2 (7 bases each). Trimming stripped 7 bases from V and 8 bases from J, with 15 bases between. Per the germline V gene, CDR1 is MNHEY and CDR2 is SVGAGI. CDR3 length: 13 residues. CDR3 DNA: TGTGCCAGCACATGGGGAGGGGGCGATGAGCAGTTCTTC. This gives the protein CASTWGGGDEQFF.

This clonotype was detected many times. The chain employs TRBV12-3 or TRBV12-4 and TRBJ1-5; D remains unclear. This CDR3 has 14 amino acids. Deletions cut 6 bases from V and 0 bases from J, with 9 bases between. The CDR3 DNA reads as TGTGCCAGCAGCTTAAGTAATAGCAATCAGCCCCAGCATTTT. This translates into CASSLSNSNQPQHF.

Comment on this clonotype: A clone one base away is much larger, so this may be a read error. The chain couples TRBV7-8 to TRBJ1-3; a possible D gene is TRBD1 (5 bases). With 2 bases removed from V and 1 base from J, the gap between germline ends came to 21 bases. CDR1 is SGHVS, CDR2 FQNEAQ, per germline. The length of the CDR3 is 19 residues. The CDR3 DNA follows: TGTGCCAGCAGCTTACCAGTGGCAGGGCCAAGCAAGTCTGGAAACACCATATATTTT. Its protein product is CASSLPVAGPSKSGNTIYF.

This clonotype was seen only a few times. The genes are TRBV6-1 and TRBJ1-1; no clear D gene. Trimming stripped 4 bases from V and 3 bases from J, with 12 bases between. The CDR3 length is 14 residues. Germline-derived CDR1 and CDR2 are MNHNS and SASEGT. The CDR3 DNA sequence: TGTGCCAGCAGTGTAGGGATTTCGCACACTGAAGCTTTCTTT. Protein: CASSVGISHTEAFF.

Turning to this clonotype: It is likely a read error, because the conserved phenylalanine at the end of the CDR3 is missing. The chain joins TRBV7-9 to TRBJ2-6; 9 bases align to TRBD1. The germline V gene encodes CDR1 SEHNR and CDR2 FQNEAQ (reference sequence). The CDR3 contains 17 residues. V lost 5 bases and J lost 0; bases outside the gene matches: 5. The CDR3 region has the DNA TGTGCCAGCAGCCCCCCGACAGGGGGCTCTGGGGCCAACGTCCTGACTTAC. It translates to CASSPPTGGSGANVLTY.

The chain couples TRBV5-3 to TRBJ2-1, with 10 nucleotides matching TRBD1. TRBV5-3 is an open reading frame whose function is uncertain. The ends lost 8 bases at V and 8 bases at J; junction bases unmatched: 10. This CDR3 contains 14 residues. The CDR3 DNA reads as TGTGCCAGCACCTGGGACAGGGGTAGTTATGAGCAGTTCTTC. Protein: CASTWDRGSYEQFF.

This clonotype was detected only a few times. The V gene is TRBV19, the J gene TRBJ2-6; D is undetermined. CDR3 size: 15 residues. The V end was cut by 3 bases, the J end by 0 bases, with 6 bases between. The germline V gene encodes CDR1 LNHDA and CDR2 SQIVND (reference sequence). Here the CDR3 reads CASSMARSGANVLTF. The CDR3 DNA sequence: TGTGCCAGTAGTATGGCCCGCTCTGGGGCCAACGTCCTGACTTTC.

This chain joins TRBV27 and TRBJ2-1, with unresolved D. The V gene lost 3 bases and the J gene lost 5 bases, with 8 bases spanning the gap. The CDR3 sequence is 13 residues long. Germline CDR1 MNHEY, CDR2 SMNVEV (reference sequence). The chain's CDR3 is CASSFYSHNEQFF. CDR3 nucleotide sequence: TGTGCCAGCAGTTTCTACAGTCACAATGAGCAGTTCTTC.

This clonotype was recorded many times. The rearrangement links TRBV7-6 to TRBJ2-3; 7 bases align to TRBD2. The trim removed 5 bases at V and 2 bases at J, leaving 7 bases unmatched. The germline V gene encodes CDR1 SGHVS and CDR2 FNYEAQ. The CDR3 covers 15 residues. CDR3: CASSPGLLPTDTQYF. The CDR3 DNA sequence: TGTGCCAGCAGCCCGGGACTACTTCCCACAGATACGCAGTATTTT.

The chain combines TRBV29-1 with TRBJ1-2; D unclear. CDR1 SQVTM and CDR2 ANQGSEA come from the germline V gene. CDR3 size: 10 residues. V dropped 5 bases and J dropped 8 bases, with 9 bases sitting between them. This CDR3 is CSVPSGGYTF. CDR3 coding DNA: TGCAGCGTTCCCTCGGGGGGCTACACCTTC.

In regard to this clonotype: The junction differs from germline at one of its ends, possibly a read error. This sequence joins TRBV27 and TRBJ2-2; the D is unclear. Germline CDR1 and CDR2: MNHEY and SMNVEV (reference sequence). This CDR3 spans 12 amino acids. CDR3 sequence: CASSRPTRELFF. DNA of the CDR3: TGTGCCAGCAGTCGCCCCACCCGGGAGCTGTTTTTT.

There are many counts of this clonotype. This chain joins TRBV19 and TRBJ1-1, with D uncertain. Looked up from germline, CDR1 is LNHDA and CDR2 is SQIVND (reference sequence). This CDR3 comprises 13 residues. V shed 1 base and J shed 0 bases, with 3 bases lying between them. The CDR3 region has the DNA TGTGCCAGTAGTATAGGAATGAACACTGAAGCTTTCTTT. Protein: CASSIGMNTEAFF.

This rearrangement joins TRBV6-1 to TRBJ2-4; TRBD1 aligns across 7 bases. The CDR3 totals 16 residues. V lost 1 base to trimming and J lost 3 bases; unmatched junction nucleotides: 6. In germline, CDR1 is MNHNS, CDR2 SASEGT. This CDR3 is CASSEGQGFGKNIQYF. The CDR3 region has the DNA TGTGCCAGCAGTGAAGGACAGGGATTCGGCAAAAACATTCAGTACTTC.

The rearrangement uses TRBV20-1 and TRBJ2-7; 9 bases line up with TRBD1. CDR3 size: 13 residues. Germline CDR1 DFQATT, CDR2 SNEGSKA (reference sequence). V shed 8 bases, J shed 2 bases, and the junction held 7 bases outside the gene matches. Here the CDR3 DNA reads TGCAGTATACAGGGGGCGAAGACCTACGAGCAGTACGTC. This gives the protein CSIQGAKTYEQYV.

This clonotype appeared a few times. V and J are TRBV7-9 and TRBJ1-1; D not resolved. CDR3 length equals 15 residues. CDR1 is SEHNR and CDR2 is FQNEAQ in the germline V gene (reference sequence). The ends were cut back, 4 bases at V and 7 bases at J, with 19 bases in the middle. The CDR3 loop reads CASSSSARHGDEAFF. In nucleotides, the CDR3 is TGTGCCAGCAGCTCCTCGGCCCGCCACGGCGATGAAGCTTTCTTT. Using reference TRBV7-9 and TRBJ1-1 for the parts outside the CDR3, the full variable domain is DTGVSQNPRHKITKRGQNVTFRCDPISEHNRLYWYRQTLGQGPEFLTYFQNEAQLEKSRLLSDRFSAERPKGSFSTLEIQRTEQGDSAMYLCASSSSARHGDEAFFGQGTRLTVV.

This clonotype has more than one count but fewer than ten. This rearrangement joins TRBV7-9 to TRBJ2-1; 8 bases are a match to TRBD2. Germline CDR1 is SEHNR and CDR2 is FQNEAQ (reference sequence). There are 16 residues in the CDR3. The trim removed 5 bases at V and 6 bases at J, leaving 12 bases unmatched. CDR3 loop: CASSPPTGGGFNEQFF. The CDR3 DNA is TGTGCCAGCAGCCCACCGACTGGCGGGGGGTTCAATGAGCAGTTCTTC.

This clonotype was counted only a few times. The chain recombines TRBV29-1 with TRBJ2-7; unclear D gene. Between the trimmed V and J ends, which lost 4 bases and 5 bases, there was a span of 9 bases. Germline CDR1 SQVTM, CDR2 ANQGSEA. The CDR3 runs 11 residues. CDR3 region: CSVGQVDEQYF. DNA of the CDR3: TGCAGCGTTGGCCAAGTTGACGAGCAGTACTTC.

This clonotype has a handful of counts. The chain recombines TRBV7-6 with TRBJ2-2; 7 bases match TRBD1. This CDR3 has 15 amino acids. Germline assignment: CDR1 SGHVS and CDR2 FNYEAQ. With 6 bases clipped from V and 0 bases from J, the junction kept 4 bases outside the gene matches. The CDR3 sequence is CASRDQGANTGELFF. The CDR3 DNA reads TGTGCCAGCAGAGATCAGGGGGCGAACACCGGGGAGCTGTTTTTT.

This clonotype showed up just a few times. The chain is built from TRBV20-1 and TRBJ2-2; D is unresolved. V was cut by 3 bases and J by 0 bases, with 11 bases left in between. CDR1 and CDR2 from the germline V gene are DFQATT and SNEGSKA (reference sequence). This CDR3 has 15 amino acids. This chain's CDR3 is CSARTRHANTGELFF. The CDR3 nucleotides are TGCAGTGCTAGGACCAGGCACGCGAACACCGGGGAGCTGTTTTTT.

The chain employs TRBV7-9 and TRBJ1-1, with D possibly TRBD1 on 5 matching bases. V shed 3 bases and J shed 0 bases, with 11 bases lying between them. This CDR3 contains 15 residues. The germline V gene has CDR1 SEHNR and CDR2 FQNEAQ (reference sequence). CDR3 residues: CASSFKQALNTEAFF. The CDR3 nucleotides read TGTGCCAGCAGCTTTAAACAGGCCCTGAACACTGAAGCTTTCTTT.